This T cell receptor beta chain appears in the sequencing data of a study of blood T cell repertoires in COVID-19 (TCRdb year 2020). About the full investigation: Samples covering the acute and convalescent phases of COVID-19 were provided by collaborators in the United States, Italy and Spain. The repertoires were released in a freely available public database meant as a resource for research on the immune response to SARS-CoV-2. Where available, HLA class I and class II types were obtained from metadata supplied by the sample provider rather than from assay-based typing. Subjects who had been exposed to COVID-19, were actively infected with it, or had recovered from it provided the deeply sampled blood TCRbeta repertoires that made up the dataset. The sample metadata nearly always contained a de-identified subject ID, COVID-19 status, age in years and sex. The prospective study material was composed of cDNA or gDNA derived from T cells, B-cell-depleted T cells, or PBMCs. The samples were drawn from the first 160 participants of the ongoing ImmuneRACE study and from 1,254 subjects provided by 6 global collaborators.

Concerning this clone itself: What antigen it recognizes has not been identified. No base quality values were provided; no much bigger clone lies one nucleotide off.

The trim is 4 bases for V and 0 bases for J, with a gap of 11 bases between the germline ends. Per the germline V gene, SGDLS is the CDR1 and YYNGEE is the CDR2. From cysteine to phenylalanine, the CDR3 is 15 amino acids long. This entry keeps only the CDR3 DNA: 45 bases, framed from base 1. The full study reports these points: The amount of clinical and demographic metadata varied by source and participant and was provided uncurated.

One collaborating source in Seattle enrolled patients while the patients were actively infected and followed the patients over time throughout the course of disease. The collaborating institutions used their own protocols to collect whole blood in K2EDTA tubes. Collaborator samples were shipped for TCRbeta analysis as frozen whole blood, isolated PBMCs, or DNA extracted from either sample type. TCRbeta CDR3 regions were amplified from genomic DNA using the immunoSEQ Assay, a bias-controlled multiplex PCR. Regarding the original processing steps: Nucleated cell counts per sample were estimated from amplification of reference gene primers within the assay. Sequence reads were collapsed and filtered to measure the absolute abundance of every unique TCRbeta CDR3 rearrangement. Productive Simpson clonality was computed per sample as the square root of Simpson's diversity index over productive rearrangements. The source is immuneACCESS, and TCRdb retained only in-frame sequences with V and J called. Part of the clones is not carried over; for the studies checked, unresolved V genes explain less than half of this, and the remainder is unexplained. V and J calls and clone size are as listed in that table; D and trimming were resolved from the DNA. Present in this sample are 540,000 or so clones, roughly nine tenths of which were seen just once. The ten largest clones represent roughly 8% of the sample.

Sample: peripheral blood. Recombination joined TRBV9 with TRBJ1-3; too little of a D gene remains to name it. This sequence was found in a woman in her 50s with COVID-19, enrolled during active disease. The CDR3 amino acid sequence is: CASSQDWISGNTIYF. DNA sequence: TGTGCCAGCAGCCAGGACTGGATCTCTGGAAACACCATATATTTT.